The clone carrying this T cell receptor (beta chain) was seen a single time. Its specificity is not known. This sample was included in a study of T cells in localized non-small cell lung cancer. Study-level findings and limits: Highest T cell clonality was seen in uninvolved adjacent lung, surpassing that measured in tumor.

Clones were sequenced by immunoSEQ multiplex PCR, and TCRdb holds only the in-frame ones, with some missing. The sample includes about 35,000 clones, around 93% of them seen just once. The sample in question was peripheral blood mononuclear cells, obtained before any cancer treatment. The TCR sequence derives from a female donor older than 55 with stage II lung adenocarcinoma.

The chain's CDR3 is CAWSLPAGGPPDPWAGANVLTF. The CDR3 DNA is TGTGCCTGGAGTCTACCAGCGGGAGGGCCTCCGGACCCATGGGCTGGGGCCAACGTCCTGACTTTC. This chain uses TRBV30 with TRBJ2-6; 10 bases line up with TRBD2. In germline, CDR1 is GTSNPN, CDR2 SVGIG (reference sequence). The CDR3 is 22 amino acids. V was clipped by 2 bases and J by 2 bases; unmatched bases: 21. The full variable domain, rest sourced from reference TRBV30 and TRBJ2-6, is SQTIHQWPATLVQPVGSPLSLECTVEGTSNPNLYWYRQAAGRGLQLLFYSVGIGQISSEVPQNLSASRPQDRQFILSSKKLLLSDSGFYLCAWSLPAGGPPDPWAGANVLTFGAGSRLTVL.